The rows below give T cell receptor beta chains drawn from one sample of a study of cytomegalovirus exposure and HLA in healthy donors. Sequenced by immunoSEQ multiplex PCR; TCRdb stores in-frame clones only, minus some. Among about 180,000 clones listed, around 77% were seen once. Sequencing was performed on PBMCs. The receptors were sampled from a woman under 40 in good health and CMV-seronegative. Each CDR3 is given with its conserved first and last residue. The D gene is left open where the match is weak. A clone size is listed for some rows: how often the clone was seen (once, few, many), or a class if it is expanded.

CASSPQGTDYAGSQYF TGTGCCAGCAGCCCCCAGGGGACAGACTACGCTGGGAGCCAGTACTTC - TRBD1 TRBJ2-5 TRBV7-9
CASRSSGSTYEQYF TGCGCCAGCAGATCTTCAGGATCAACCTACGAGCAGTACTTC - - TRBJ2-7 TRBV5-1
CASSPGTNYYNEQFF TGTGCCAGCAGCCCCGGGACAAATTATTACAATGAGCAGTTCTTC - - TRBJ2-1 TRBV7-3
CASSQAWAGGIYEQYF TGCGCCAGCAGCCAAGCCTGGGCGGGGGGAATCTACGAGCAGTACTTC - TRBD2 TRBJ2-7 TRBV4-3
CASSGVPADGYTF TGCGCCAGCAGCGGGGTTCCAGCGGATGGCTACACCTTC - - TRBJ1-2 TRBV5-1
CASRATSGWAQETQYF TGTGCCAGCAGAGCGACTAGCGGGTGGGCACAAGAGACCCAGTACTTC - TRBD2 TRBJ2-5 TRBV6-6
CASSEATGFNQPQHF TGTGCCAGCAGTGAAGCGACAGGGTTCAATCAGCCCCAGCATTTT - TRBD1 TRBJ1-5 TRBV6-1
CASSPRLAGIQETQYF TGTGCCAGCAGTCCTAGACTAGCGGGGATCCAAGAGACCCAGTACTTC - TRBD2 TRBJ2-5 TRBV28
CAWTFAGDEAFF TGTGCCTGGACTTTTGCAGGGGATGAAGCTTTCTTT - - TRBJ1-1 TRBV30
CASSFGTSGGYNEQFF TGTGCCAGTAGTTTCGGGACTAGCGGGGGGTACAATGAGCAGTTCTTC - TRBD2 TRBJ2-1 TRBV19
CASSLTGTGEDTQYF TGTGCCAGCAGCCTGACCGGGACAGGGGAGGATACGCAGTATTTT - TRBD1 TRBJ2-3 TRBV7-2
CASSSLGSTTDTQYF TGTGCCAGCAGCTCGCTAGGCTCCACAACAGATACGCAGTATTTT - - TRBJ2-3 TRBV7-3
CASSPLKTNRRAETQYF TGTGCCAGCTCACCGCTCAAAACAAACAGGAGAGCGGAGACCCAGTACTTC once - TRBJ2-5 TRBV18
CAWVTDLGGYTF TGTGCCTGGGTGACAGACCTAGGCGGCTACACCTTC - - TRBJ1-2 TRBV30
CASSGTGTGGEQYF TGTGCCAGCAGTGGAACCGGGACAGGGGGCGAGCAGTACTTC - TRBD1 TRBJ2-7 TRBV6-1
CASSIQRRGRGTEAFF TGTGCCAGCAGCATACAGCGGCGGGGGCGCGGGACTGAAGCTTTCTTT - - TRBJ1-1 TRBV7-2
CASSFSISSGGVEQFF TGTGCCAGCAGCTTCAGTATCTCTAGCGGGGGGGTAGAGCAGTTCTTC - TRBD2 TRBJ2-1 TRBV11-1
CASSDGGIGDTQYF TGTGCCAGCAGCGACGGGGGGATTGGGGATACGCAGTATTTT few TRBD2 TRBJ2-3 TRBV11-2
CASRYYNEQFF TGTGCCAGCCGTTATTACAATGAGCAGTTCTTC - - TRBJ2-1 TRBV5-8
CASSLGTGSMDQPQHF TGCGCCAGCAGCTTGGGGACAGGGAGTATGGATCAGCCCCAGCATTTT - TRBD1 TRBJ1-5 TRBV5-1
CASSYSGTSGYAEQFF TGTGCCAGCAGTTACTCGGGGACTAGCGGGTACGCTGAGCAGTTCTTC - TRBD2 TRBJ2-1 TRBV6-6
CASSLSTVTEAFF TGTGCCAGCAGTTTATCCACTGTCACTGAAGCTTTCTTT - - TRBJ1-1 TRBV27
CASSYGNSGGRYEQYF TGTGCCAGCAGTTACGGTAATAGCGGGGGGCGGTACGAGCAGTACTTC - TRBD2 TRBJ2-7 TRBV6-5
CASSQTSGGYNEQFF TGTGCCAGCAGCCAGACTAGCGGGGGGTACAATGAGCAGTTCTTC once TRBD2 TRBJ2-1 TRBV4-2
CASSQESNSGIIYGYTF TGCGCCAGCAGCCAAGAAAGTAACAGCGGCATAATATATGGCTACACCTTC - - TRBJ1-2 TRBV4-3
CASSFRSGPGTEAFF TGTGCCAGCAGTTTCCGGTCAGGGCCGGGCACTGAAGCTTTCTTT - - TRBJ1-1 TRBV27
CASSLLWVSGRRYEQYF TGTGCCAGCAGCTTATTATGGGTTAGCGGGCGGCGGTACGAGCAGTACTTC - TRBD2 TRBJ2-7 TRBV11-2
CASSQPPTSSGANSPLHF TGTGCCAGCAGCCAACCTCCTACCTCTAGCGGGGCCAATTCACCCCTCCACTTT - - TRBJ1-6 TRBV4-2
CASNSGGPTYEQYF TGCGCCAGCAATAGCGGGGGGCCGACCTACGAGCAGTACTTC - TRBD2 TRBJ2-7 TRBV4-1
CASSPDTYGYTF TGTGCCAGCTCACCTGACACCTATGGCTACACCTTC - - TRBJ1-2 TRBV18
CACDRNTEAFF TGTGCCTGTGACAGGAACACTGAAGCTTTCTTT - - TRBJ1-1 TRBV30
CASSPSGGAKTQYF TGCGCCAGCAGTCCTAGCGGGGGGGCGAAGACCCAGTACTTC - TRBD2 TRBJ2-5 TRBV10-2
CAISEPGAGGSDTQYF TGTGCCATCAGTGAGCCAGGGGCGGGGGGATCAGATACGCAGTATTTT - TRBD2 TRBJ2-3 TRBV10-3
CSVEQGVNTGELFF TGCAGCGTTGAACAGGGGGTGAACACCGGGGAGCTGTTTTTT - TRBD1 TRBJ2-2 TRBV29-1
CASSTSPEARHTQYF TGCGCCAGCAGCACATCCCCCGAGGCGAGACATACGCAGTATTTT - - TRBJ2-3 TRBV5-1
CASNDPGQGSDEQYF TGTGCCAGCAACGACCCGGGACAGGGGAGCGACGAGCAGTACTTC - TRBD1 TRBJ2-7 TRBV6-5
CASATGDSYGYTF TGTGCCTCTGCGACAGGGGACTCCTATGGCTACACCTTC - TRBD1 TRBJ1-2 TRBV6-5
CASSRLAGGTDTQYF TGCGCCAGCAGCCGACTAGCGGGGGGCACAGATACGCAGTATTTT few TRBD2 TRBJ2-3 TRBV10-2
CAWNLAGGRDTQYF TGTGCCTGGAATTTAGCCGGGGGAAGGGATACGCAGTATTTT - - TRBJ2-3 TRBV30
CASYPDNGYTF TGTGCCAGCTACCCAGACAATGGCTACACCTTC few - TRBJ1-2 TRBV2
CASSFFPGQVDNEQFF TGTGCCAGCAGCTTCTTTCCGGGACAGGTAGACAATGAGCAGTTCTTC few TRBD1 TRBJ2-1 TRBV13
CASNRRGRNEKLFF TGTGCCTCGAACCGCAGGGGTCGTAATGAAAAACTGTTTTTT - - TRBJ1-4 TRBV30
CASSLLVRYTYEQYF TGTGCCAGCAGTTTATTGGTCAGGTACACCTACGAGCAGTACTTC few - TRBJ2-7 TRBV28
CASSLAQGAGAEAFF TGCGCCAGCAGCTTGGCCCAGGGGGCTGGGGCTGAAGCTTTCTTT - TRBD1 TRBJ1-1 TRBV5-1
CASTPQGSNQPQHF TGTGCCAGCACCCCACAGGGGAGCAATCAGCCCCAGCATTTT - TRBD1 TRBJ1-5 TRBV5-5
CASSPPERSYNEQFF TGTGCCAGCAGCCCCCCCGAGCGCTCCTACAATGAGCAGTTCTTC - - TRBJ2-1 TRBV7-9
CASSLELEYQETQYF TGTGCCAGCAGCTTAGAGTTAGAGTACCAAGAGACCCAGTACTTC - - TRBJ2-5 TRBV7-2